These T cell receptor beta chains were read from a single sample in a study of radiotherapy plus CTLA-4 blockade in lung cancer. Some clones are missing from TCRdb's copy, which holds only in-frame ones; the method was immunoSEQ multiplex PCR. The sample gives 90,000 or so clones, 80% to 90% of which show up once; over 0.75% is in the top ten. The sample here was peripheral blood, taken from a patient treated with radiotherapy plus ipilimumab. The origin of the receptors is a human donor with non-small cell lung cancer who had stable disease on radiotherapy plus ipilimumab. Each CDR3 is given with its conserved first and last residue. The order of the fields is V gene, D gene, J gene, clone size, CDR3 DNA, CDR3 protein. The D gene is left open where the match is weak. Rows give clone size only sometimes, using once, few, many, or a class for an expanded clone.

TRBV27	NA	TRBJ1-2	NA	TGTGCCAGCAGGGAGTGGGGGGGCGATGGCTACACCTTC	CASREWGGDGYTF
TRBV7-2	TRBD1	TRBJ1-4	NA	TGTGCCAGCAGCTTAGAGATAAGGGGGACAGGGTTGTTTTTT	CASSLEIRGTGLFF
TRBV4-1	NA	TRBJ1-1	NA	TGCGCCAGCGTTTCAGGGACTGAAGCTTTCTTT	CASVSGTEAFF
TRBV28	NA	TRBJ1-6	NA	TGTGCCAGCAAAGATCCAAGCTCCTATAATTCACCCCTCCACTTT	CASKDPSSYNSPLHF
TRBV7-3	NA	TRBJ2-2	once	TGTGCCAGCACCCCGGTCAGCACCACCGGGGAGCTGTTTTTT	CASTPVSTTGELFF
TRBV6-1	NA	TRBJ1-2	NA	TGTGCCAGCAGTGAAAAGTCGAGGGGCTATGGCTACACCTTC	CASSEKSRGYGYTF
TRBV5-1	TRBD1	TRBJ2-6	NA	TGCGCCAGCAGCCCGAACCCGACAGGGGGGGGATCCGGGGCCAACGTCCTGACTTTC	CASSPNPTGGGSGANVLTF
TRBV5-5	NA	TRBJ2-5	NA	TGTGCCAGCAGCACCCAAGGGGGTCTAAAGGTAGAGACCCAGTACTTC	CASSTQGGLKVETQYF
TRBV9	TRBD2	TRBJ2-2	NA	TGTGCCAGCAGCGTAGATTGGCTAGCGGAGACCGGGGAGCTGTTTTTT	CASSVDWLAETGELFF
TRBV6-1	NA	TRBJ2-7	NA	TGTGCCAGCAGGGACGGTCTTTCTGGGTCCTACGAGCAGTACTTC	CASRDGLSGSYEQYF
TRBV4-1	TRBD1	TRBJ2-2	NA	TGCGCCAGCAGCCAAGATTGGCAGGGGGCCGACGGGGAGCTGTTTTTT	CASSQDWQGADGELFF
TRBV27	NA	TRBJ2-3	NA	TGTGCCAGCAGTTTAGTGGCACCCCGCACAGATACGCAGTATTTT	CASSLVAPRTDTQYF
TRBV5-1	TRBD1	TRBJ1-4	NA	TGCGCCAGCAGCTTCCACCAAACAGGGGGCCTTGAAAAACTGTTTTTT	CASSFHQTGGLEKLFF
TRBV18	NA	TRBJ2-5	once	TGTGCCAGCTCACCATTCTCCGGGGAGACCCAGTACTTC	CASSPFSGETQYF
TRBV20-1	TRBD2	TRBJ2-7	NA	TGCAGTGCTATGGGGGGGGAGCAGTACTTC	CSAMGGEQYF
TRBV19	TRBD1	TRBJ1-1	NA	TGTGCCAGTAGTCGAGGGACAGGGAAGGAAAGTAATAACACTGAAGCTTTCTTT	CASSRGTGKESNNTEAFF
TRBV27	TRBD2	TRBJ2-3	NA	TGTGCCAGCAGTGACACGGGACTAGCGGGTTCAGATACGCAGTATTTT	CASSDTGLAGSDTQYF
TRBV6-4	NA	TRBJ2-2	NA	TGTGCCAGCAGTGAAGGATTTAACACCGGGGAGCTGTTTTTT	CASSEGFNTGELFF
TRBV6-4	NA	TRBJ1-2	NA	TGTGCCAGCAGTGAGGGCCGGGCCTCCATTGGCTACACCTTC	CASSEGRASIGYTF
TRBV6-1	TRBD2	TRBJ2-7	NA	TGTGCCAGCAATCCGGGACTAGCGCGTTACGAGCAGTACTTC	CASNPGLARYEQYF
TRBV7-2	NA	TRBJ2-2	once	TGTGCCAGCAGCAGTAGGGCGGGAACCGGGGAGCTGTTTTTT	CASSSRAGTGELFF
TRBV9	TRBD1	TRBJ2-1	NA	TGTGCCAGCAGCGTAGGTGGACAGGGAACGGTCAATGAGCAGTTCTTC	CASSVGGQGTVNEQFF
TRBV15	NA	TRBJ1-3	NA	TGTGCCACCAGCAGAGATCGGAACAGGGCAGACACCATATATTTT	CATSRDRNRADTIYF
TRBV28	NA	TRBJ1-2	NA	TGTGCCAGCAGCTTCCGGGAGACAGGACTCTATGGCTACACCTTC	CASSFRETGLYGYTF
TRBV7-6	NA	TRBJ2-2	NA	TGTGCCAGCAGCTTAGCGGTGGGACGGGCCACCGGGGAGCTGTTTTTT	CASSLAVGRATGELFF
TRBV5-1	NA	TRBJ2-5	NA	TGCGCCAGCAGCTTGCATCCGGACCGTGTAGAGACCCAGTACTTC	CASSLHPDRVETQYF
TRBV19	TRBD1	TRBJ1-4	NA	TGTGCCAGTAGTATAGACAGGGGGCGAGAAGAAAAACTGTTTTTT	CASSIDRGREEKLFF
TRBV27	TRBD2	TRBJ2-2	NA	TGTGCCAGCAGTCCCCGAACTAGCGGGAGGGCCAGTCCCGGGGAGCTGTTTTTT	CASSPRTSGRASPGELFF
TRBV6-5	NA	TRBJ2-7	NA	TGTGCCAGCAGTTACTCGATCTGGGGCGAGCAGTACTTC	CASSYSIWGEQYF
TRBV5-6	NA	TRBJ2-1	NA	TGTGCCAGCAGCTTGGCCGAGGAGTGGGAGAGGAACTACAATGAGCAGTTCTTC	CASSLAEEWERNYNEQFF
TRBV9	NA	TRBJ2-7	once	TGTGCCAGCAGCGTAGGAATGAGCGAGTCCCGCTACGAGCAGTACTTC	CASSVGMSESRYEQYF
TRBV28	NA	TRBJ2-1	NA	TGTGCCAGCAGGGGTCGGGAGTTCACTGAGCAGTTCTTC	CASRGREFTEQFF
TRBV19	TRBD1	TRBJ2-7	NA	TGTGCCAGTAGTGGGGGACAGTTCTACGAGCAGTACTTC	CASSGGQFYEQYF
TRBV5-4	TRBD1	TRBJ1-1	NA	TGTGCCAGCAGCCTGAGACAGGGGAGTGGGACTGAAGCTTTCTTT	CASSLRQGSGTEAFF
TRBV18	NA	TRBJ1-4	NA	TGTGCCAGCTCACCACGGGGTACTAATGAAAAACTGTTTTTT	CASSPRGTNEKLFF
TRBV6-6	NA	TRBJ1-3	NA	TGTGCCAGCACCGGAACGACAGCCCGGGGAGGAAACACCATATATTTT	CASTGTTARGGNTIYF
TRBV11-2	TRBD1	TRBJ1-2	NA	TGTGCCAGCAGCCGGGACAGAAACTATGGCTACACCTTC	CASSRDRNYGYTF
TRBV7-6	NA	TRBJ2-1	NA	TGTGCCAGCAGCTCCTTATCACCGGGCCGCAACCTCTACAATGAGCAGTTCTTC	CASSSLSPGRNLYNEQFF